What follows are 31 T cell receptor beta chains derived from one specimen sequenced in a study of cytomegalovirus exposure and HLA in healthy donors. PCR amplification relied on 60 Vbeta primers (plus 13 Jbeta primers). Some clones are missing from TCRdb's copy, which holds only in-frame ones; the method was immunoSEQ multiplex PCR. The sample shows more than 80,000 clones, approximately 75% of them seen only once. The sequencing sample was made of PBMCs. These receptors were collected from a man aged 60-69 years in good health and CMV-seronegative.

The gene calls are TRBV29-1 and TRBJ2-5; TRBD2 matches 7 bases. The CDR3 contains 13 residues. The germline CDR1 and CDR2 sequences are SQVTM and ANQGSEA. Here the CDR3 DNA reads TGCAGTGGGGGGGAAGGACCTGAAGAGACCCAGTACTTC. The encoded protein is CSGGEGPEETQYF. Together with reference TRBV29-1 and TRBJ2-5, the CDR3 gives the full variable domain: SAVISQKPSRDICQRGTSLTIQCQVDSQVTMMFWYRQQPGQSLTLIATANQGSEATYESGFVIDKFPISRPNLTFSTLTVSNMSPEDSSIYLCSGGEGPEETQYFGPGTRLLVL.

V gene TRBV7-2 combines with J gene TRBJ2-1; 7 positions agree with TRBD1. This CDR3 has 14 residues. Unmatched junction bases numbered 3, after V lost 3 bases and J lost 4 bases. Germline V gene data show CDR1 as SGHTA and CDR2 as FQGNSA. The CDR3, as DNA: TGTGCCAGCAGCTTGGGGACAGCTTACAATGAGCAGTTCTTC. Translated: CASSLGTAYNEQFF.

The chain carries TRBV19 and TRBJ1-4; perhaps TRBD1 as D (6 bases). V was cut by 4 bases and J by 3 bases, with 9 bases left in between. The CDR3 is 14 amino acids. CDR1 is LNHDA and CDR2 is SQIVND in the germline V gene (reference sequence). In nucleotides, the CDR3 is TGTGCCAGTAGTAGACAGGTCTCTAATGAAAAACTGTTTTTT. This sequence encodes CASSRQVSNEKLFF.

This chain joins TRBV7-6 and TRBJ2-2; tentatively, D is TRBD1 (7 bases). The V gene lost 1 base and the J gene lost 1 base, with 19 bases spanning the gap. Germline V gene sequence: CDR1 SGHVS, CDR2 FNYEAQ. The CDR3 loop spans 19 amino acids. Here the CDR3 DNA reads TGTGCCAGCAGCTTAGTGGGGGGAACAGGGGTGTGGAACACCGGGGAGCTGTTTTTT. Translating gives CASSLVGGTGVWNTGELFF.

This clone was counted only a few times. This chain joins TRBV5-6 and TRBJ1-3; D call uncertain. The germline V gene encodes CDR1 SGHDT and CDR2 YYEEEE. Trimming shortened V by 3 bases and J by 0 bases, and 7 bases separated the two germline ends. CDR3 length equals 14 residues. The chain's CDR3 is CASSSGLSGNTIYF. CDR3 in DNA: TGTGCCAGCAGCTCCGGACTCTCTGGAAACACCATATATTTT.

Here the CDR3 reads CASSNRQHYNEQFF. For the CDR3, the DNA is TGTGCCAGCAGCAATCGACAGCATTACAATGAGCAGTTCTTC. The chain joins TRBV9 to TRBJ2-1; TRBD1 is a possible D gene (5 bases). CDR1 and CDR2 (germline): SGDLS, YYNGEE. This CDR3 is 14 amino acids long. The V end was cut by 4 bases, the J end by 4 bases, with 12 bases between.

In its sample, this clone was seen once. This rearrangement joins TRBV9 to TRBJ1-1, with a weak D call TRBD1 (5 bases). Germline CDR1 SGDLS, CDR2 YYNGEE. The CDR3 consists of 14 residues. With 4 bases removed from V and 0 bases from J, the gap between germline ends came to 10 bases. For the CDR3, the DNA is TGTGCCAGCAGCCTAGGACAACTGAACACTGAAGCTTTCTTT. Translation: CASSLGQLNTEAFF.

The CDR3 reads CASSFEGGPNEQFF. CDR3 DNA: TGTGCCAGCAGCTTCGAGGGGGGGCCTAATGAGCAGTTCTTC. The genes are TRBV5-4 and TRBJ2-1; weak D call: TRBD2 (7 bases). The length of the CDR3 is 14 residues. The ends were cut back, 2 bases at V and 7 bases at J, with 13 bases in the middle. The germline CDR1 and CDR2 sequences are SGHNT and YYREEE (reference sequence).

V and J are TRBV6-5 and TRBJ2-7, with D tentatively TRBD1 (5 bases). V gave up 7 bases and J gave up 3 bases, with 13 bases separating them. CDR3 length: 13 amino acids. The germline gives CDR1 MNHEY, CDR2 SVGAGI. CDR3 sequence reads: CASNQGPYYEQYF. CDR3 DNA sequence: TGTGCCAGCAACCAGGGCCCCTACTACGAGCAGTACTTC.

V and J are TRBV9 and TRBJ2-3; 8 bases line up with TRBD2. The trim removed 0 bases at V and 3 bases at J, leaving 3 bases unmatched. CDR1 and CDR2 from the germline V gene are SGDLS and YYNGEE. This CDR3 has 15 residues. The DNA for the CDR3 is TGTGCCAGCAGCGTAGGGGCTAGCGGGACAGATACGCAGTATTTT. Amino acid sequence: CASSVGASGTDTQYF.

This chain joins TRBV30 and TRBJ1-6, with 7 bases identical to TRBD1. CDR1 and CDR2 (germline): GTSNPN, SVGIG (reference sequence). V dropped 3 bases and J dropped 7; count of bases not matched to a gene: 6. This CDR3 is built from 14 residues. CDR3 coding DNA: TGTGCCTGGAGCACCGGGACAGAAAATTCACCCCTCCACTTT. It codes for CAWSTGTENSPLHF.

This chain joins TRBV7-8 and TRBJ1-1; D is unclear. Germline CDR1 is SGHVS and CDR2 is FQNEAQ. The CDR3 runs to 15 residues. Between the trimmed V and J ends, which lost 4 bases and 5 bases, there was a span of 17 bases. The CDR3 bases are TGTGCCAGCAGCTATTACACCGGGAGAATTACTGAAGCTTTCTTT. Amino acids: CASSYYTGRITEAFF.

This rearrangement joins TRBV27 to TRBJ2-1; D not certain. V lost 3 bases and J 6 bases, leaving 6 bases between the germline ends. The CDR3 covers 12 residues. Per the germline V gene, CDR1 is MNHEY and CDR2 is SMNVEV (reference sequence). The DNA for the CDR3 is TGTGCCAGCAGTTTTGAGCGCAATGAGCAGTTCTTC. Residues: CASSFERNEQFF.

The chain couples TRBV9 to TRBJ2-1; TRBD1 matches at 9 bases. Trimming removed 3 bases from V and 9 bases from J; junction bases left unmatched: 10. CDR3 length: 15 amino acids. Germline V lookup: CDR1 SGDLS, CDR2 YYNGEE. CDR3 sequence reads: CASSDRDREYPEQFF. CDR3 coding DNA: TGTGCCAGCAGCGACCGGGACAGGGAATACCCTGAGCAGTTCTTC. Based on the CDR3 plus reference TRBV9 and TRBJ2-1, the full variable domain is DSGVTQTPKHLITATGQRVTLRCSPRSGDLSVYWYQQSLDQGLQFLIQYYNGEERAKGNILERFSAQQFPDLHSELNLSSLELGDSALYFCASSDRDREYPEQFFGPGTRLTVL.

Concerning this clone itself: Sequence at one end of the junction differs from germline and may be a read error. The V call is TRBV7-9, the J call TRBJ2-4; D perhaps matches TRBD1 (6 bases). In germline, CDR1 is SEHNR, CDR2 FQNEAQ (reference sequence). The CDR3 runs 14 residues. CDR3 DNA: TGTTCCAGCAGCTTAGGGCAGGGGAACGACATTCAGTACTTC. It codes for CSSSLGQGNDIQYF.

V and J are TRBV21-1 and TRBJ2-3; TRBD1, as called in the table, went unchecked against the DNA. TRBV21-1 is flagged as a pseudogene. The CDR3 extends over 12 amino acids. CDR3: CASSIRSRGWYF. The CDR3 DNA reads as TGTGCCAGCAGCATTAGATCCAGGGGCTGGTATTTT.

V usage is TRBV27 and J usage is TRBJ2-5, with 8 bases aligning to TRBD2. J was trimmed by 6 bases and V by 6 bases; bases with no gene match: 15. This CDR3 spans 16 amino acids. The V gene's germline CDR1 is MNHEY and CDR2 SMNVEV (reference sequence). CDR3 loop: CASSQTGGSSGKTQYF. Written as DNA, the CDR3 is TGTGCCAGCAGCCAAACGGGGGGGTCTAGCGGAAAGACCCAGTACTTC.

The chain joins TRBV18 to TRBJ1-1; D unclear. This CDR3 spans 14 amino acids. Germline CDR1 and CDR2: KGHSH and LQKENI. V was clipped by 4 bases and J by 0 bases, with 9 bases between them. This CDR3 reads CASSRPEMNTEAFF. The CDR3 DNA reads as TGTGCCAGCTCACGTCCCGAGATGAACACTGAAGCTTTCTTT.

The chain combines TRBV5-5 with TRBJ2-5; no firm D call. The DNA end is a closer match to TRBJ2-7, so the J assignment may be wrong. The CDR3 contains 11 residues. Germline CDR1 reads SGHKS; CDR2 reads YYEKEE (reference sequence). The CDR3 is CASSFSYEQYF. CDR3 coding DNA: TGTGCCAGCAGCTTCTCCTACGAGCAGTACTTC.

The J gene is TRBJ1-6, the V gene TRBV7-3; 9 bases are a match to TRBD1. Germline CDR1 SGHTA, CDR2 FQGTGA. There are 15 residues in the CDR3. With 5 bases clipped from V and 9 bases from J, the junction kept 8 bases outside the gene matches. The CDR3 bases are TGTGCCAGCAGCGCTCGGACAGGGGCAGGTTCACCCCTCCACTTT. Protein product: CASSARTGAGSPLHF.

The chain links TRBV9 to TRBJ2-7, with 12 bases matching TRBD2. This CDR3 region has 15 residues. Trimming took 0 bases from V and 2 from J; bases not matched to a gene: 0. Germline CDR1 and CDR2: SGDLS and YYNGEE. The CDR3 protein is CASSVASGGAYEQYF. Written as DNA, the CDR3 is TGTGCCAGCAGCGTAGCTAGCGGGGGGGCCTACGAGCAGTACTTC.

The genes are TRBV5-1 and TRBJ2-3; 13 nucleotides agree with TRBD2. The CDR3 consists of 16 residues. Looked up from germline, CDR1 is SGHRS and CDR2 is YFSETQ. The J segment lost 4 bases and the V segment lost 4 bases, leaving 6 bases of the junction unmatched. The DNA of the CDR3 is TGCGCCAGCAGCCCTGGACTAGCGGGGGCTTCAGATACGCAGTATTTT. Translation: CASSPGLAGASDTQYF. The complete variable domain, with remaining parts taken from reference TRBV5-1 and TRBJ2-3, reads KAGVTQTPRYLIKTRGQQVTLSCSPISGHRSVSWYQQTPGQGLQFLFEYFSETQRNKGNFPGRFSGRQFSNSRSEMNVSTLELGDSALYLCASSPGLAGASDTQYFGPGTRLTVL.

The chain is built from TRBV10-3 and TRBJ2-5, with 12 bases that match TRBD2. The J call may be incorrect, as the DNA end agrees better with TRBJ2-7. The CDR3 runs 15 residues. Germline V gene lookup returns CDR1 ENHRY and CDR2 SYGVKD. CDR3 in DNA: TGTGCCATCAGTCCGACTAGCGGGGGCAACTACGAGCAGTACTTC. This gives the protein CAISPTSGGNYEQYF.

Notes on this clone: The conserved phenylalanine or tryptophan is not found at the CDR3 terminus, so this likely reflects a read error. The DNA is omitted, as the CDR3 cannot be located on it reliably, and the CDR3 follows TCRdb's listing. V is TRBV10-3 and J is TRBJ2-6; TRBD1 is the table's D call, not checked against the DNA. From germline, CDR1 is ENHRY and CDR2 SYGVKD. The CDR3 comprises 10 residues, both ends counted. CDR3 sequence: CAIITGTGPL.

The rearrangement joins TRBV6-6 to TRBJ1-2; 7 nucleotides agree with TRBD1. V was pared by 6 bases and J by 3 bases, with 7 bases of the junction left unmatched. Germline lookup yields CDR1 MNHNY and CDR2 SVGAGI (reference sequence). The CDR3 has 14 residues. CDR3 nucleotide sequence: TGTGCCAGCAGCTCGACAGGGACCTACTATGGCTACACCTTC. It encodes CASSSTGTYYGYTF.

The chain employs TRBV19 and TRBJ1-1; 12 bases map to TRBD1. J gave up 2 bases and V 5 bases, and 9 bases lay outside the gene matches. The CDR3 runs to 17 residues. CDR1 LNHDA and CDR2 SQIVND come from the germline V gene (reference sequence). The CDR3 loop reads CASSAPGQGAGNTEAFF. The CDR3 bases are TGTGCCAGTAGTGCACCGGGACAGGGGGCTGGAAACACTGAAGCTTTCTTT.

This chain's CDR3 is CASSLPRDEMAEAFF. Written as DNA, the CDR3 is TGCGCCAGCAGCTTGCCCAGGGATGAGATGGCTGAAGCTTTCTTT. The rearrangement links TRBV5-1 to TRBJ1-1, with D perhaps TRBD1 (5 bases). V lost 1 base to trimming and J lost 6 bases, with 16 bases between them. The CDR3 spans 15 residues. The germline V gene has CDR1 SGHRS and CDR2 YFSETQ.

The chain couples TRBV5-1 to TRBJ2-2, with 8 bases fitting TRBD1. CDR1 and CDR2 from the germline V gene are SGHRS and YFSETQ. There are 16 residues in the CDR3. V was clipped by 3 bases and J by 1 base; unmatched bases: 5. The CDR3 region is CASSSGQALNTGELFF. In DNA form, the CDR3 reads TGCGCCAGCAGCTCGGGACAGGCGTTGAACACCGGGGAGCTGTTTTTT.

This clone was counted between two and nine times. The V call is TRBV5-1, the J call TRBJ1-1; tentatively, D is TRBD1 (5 bases). This CDR3 comprises 14 residues. Trimming took 7 bases from V and 0 from J, leaving 13 bases between them. Germline CDR1 is SGHRS and CDR2 is YFSETQ. The CDR3, as DNA: TGCGCCAGCGGCGGGGGGGAAATGAACACTGAAGCTTTCTTT. Amino acid sequence: CASGGGEMNTEAFF.

The gene calls are TRBV9 and TRBJ2-7; 8 positions match TRBD2. In germline, CDR1 is SGDLS, CDR2 YYNGEE. Trimming cost V 0 bases and J 4 bases; bases outside gene matches: 6. The CDR3 totals 15 residues. CDR3 residues: CASSVAGGFGYEQYF. The CDR3, as DNA: TGTGCCAGCAGCGTAGCGGGGGGGTTCGGGTACGAGCAGTACTTC.

The chain couples TRBV18 to TRBJ2-3, with 12 bases fitting TRBD1. CDR3 size: 19 residues. CDR1 is KGHSH, CDR2 LQKENI, per germline. The V segment lost 1 base and the J segment 1 base; nucleotides outside the gene matches: 9. Here the CDR3 reads CASSPRNQGQGAGTDTQYF. The CDR3 DNA is TGTGCCAGCTCACCACGAAACCAGGGACAGGGGGCGGGCACAGATACGCAGTATTTT.